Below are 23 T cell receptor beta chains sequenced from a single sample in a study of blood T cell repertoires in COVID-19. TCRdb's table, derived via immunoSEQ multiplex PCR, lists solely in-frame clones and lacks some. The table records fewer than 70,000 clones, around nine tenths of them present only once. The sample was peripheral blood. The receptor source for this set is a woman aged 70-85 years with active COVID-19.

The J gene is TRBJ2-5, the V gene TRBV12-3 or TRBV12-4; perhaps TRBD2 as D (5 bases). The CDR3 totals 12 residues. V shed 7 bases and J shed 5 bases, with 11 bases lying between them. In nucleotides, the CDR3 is TGTGCCAGCACCCATAGCGCGGAGACCCAGTACTTC. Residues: CASTHSAETQYF.

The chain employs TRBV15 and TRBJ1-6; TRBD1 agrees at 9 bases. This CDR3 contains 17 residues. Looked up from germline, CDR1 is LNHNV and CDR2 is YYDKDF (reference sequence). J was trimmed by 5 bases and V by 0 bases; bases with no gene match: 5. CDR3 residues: CATSRDPRTGDNSPLHF. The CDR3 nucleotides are TGTGCCACCAGCAGAGACCCAAGGACAGGGGATAATTCACCCCTCCACTTT.

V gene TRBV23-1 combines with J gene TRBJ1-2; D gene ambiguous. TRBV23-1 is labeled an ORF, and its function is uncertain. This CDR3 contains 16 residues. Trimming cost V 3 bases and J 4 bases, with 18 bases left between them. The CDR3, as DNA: TGCGCCAGCAGTCAGGTCTGGCTCCCGTTCTGCTATGGCTACACCTTC. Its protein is CASSQVWLPFCYGYTF.

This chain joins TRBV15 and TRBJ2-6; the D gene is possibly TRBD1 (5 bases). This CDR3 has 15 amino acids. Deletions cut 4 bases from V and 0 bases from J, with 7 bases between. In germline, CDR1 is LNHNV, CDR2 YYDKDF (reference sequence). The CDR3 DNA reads TGTGCCACCAGCAACAGGTACTCTGGGGCCAACGTCCTGACTTTC. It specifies CATSNRYSGANVLTF.

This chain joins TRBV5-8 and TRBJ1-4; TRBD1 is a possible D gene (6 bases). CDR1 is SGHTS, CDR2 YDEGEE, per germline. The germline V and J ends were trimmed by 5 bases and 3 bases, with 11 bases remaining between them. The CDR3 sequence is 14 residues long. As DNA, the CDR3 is TGTGCCAGCAGACTACAGGGCTCTAATGAAAAACTGTTTTTT. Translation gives CASRLQGSNEKLFF.

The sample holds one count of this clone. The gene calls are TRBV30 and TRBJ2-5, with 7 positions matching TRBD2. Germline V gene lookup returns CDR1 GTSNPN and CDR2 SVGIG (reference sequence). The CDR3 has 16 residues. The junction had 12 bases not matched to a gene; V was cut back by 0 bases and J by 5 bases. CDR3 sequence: CAWSVQVGGPGETQYF. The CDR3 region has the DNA TGTGCCTGGAGTGTACAGGTGGGAGGGCCCGGGGAGACCCAGTACTTC.

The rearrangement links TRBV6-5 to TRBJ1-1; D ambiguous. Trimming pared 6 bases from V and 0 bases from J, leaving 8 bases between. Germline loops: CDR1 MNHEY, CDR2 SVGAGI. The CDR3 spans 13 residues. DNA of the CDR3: TGTGCCAGCAGAAGAAGCATGAACACTGAAGCTTTCTTT. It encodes CASRRSMNTEAFF.

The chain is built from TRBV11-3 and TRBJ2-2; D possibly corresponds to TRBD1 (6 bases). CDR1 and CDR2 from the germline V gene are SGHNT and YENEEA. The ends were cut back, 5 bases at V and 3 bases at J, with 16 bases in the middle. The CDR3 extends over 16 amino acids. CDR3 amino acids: CASSKGGGVHTGELFF. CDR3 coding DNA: TGTGCCAGCAGCAAAGGGGGTGGAGTCCACACCGGGGAGCTGTTTTTT. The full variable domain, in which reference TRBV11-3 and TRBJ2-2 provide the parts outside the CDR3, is EAGVVQSPRYKIIEKKQPVAFWCNPISGHNTLYWYLQNLGQGPELLIRYENEEAVDDSQLPKDRFSAERLKGVDSTLKIQPAELGDSAVYLCASSKGGGVHTGELFFGEGSRLTVL.

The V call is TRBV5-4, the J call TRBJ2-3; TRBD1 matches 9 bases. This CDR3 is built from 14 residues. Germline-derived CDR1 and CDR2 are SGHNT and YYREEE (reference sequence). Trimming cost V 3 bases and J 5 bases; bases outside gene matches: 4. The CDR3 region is CASSWGTGRDTQYF. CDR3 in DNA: TGTGCCAGCAGCTGGGGGACAGGGCGAGATACGCAGTATTTT. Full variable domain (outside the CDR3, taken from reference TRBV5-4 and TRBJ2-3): ETGVTQSPTHLIKTRGQQVTLRCSSQSGHNTVSWYQQALGQGPQFIFQYYREEENGRGNFPPRFSGLQFPNYSSELNVNALELDDSALYLCASSWGTGRDTQYFGPGTRLTVL.

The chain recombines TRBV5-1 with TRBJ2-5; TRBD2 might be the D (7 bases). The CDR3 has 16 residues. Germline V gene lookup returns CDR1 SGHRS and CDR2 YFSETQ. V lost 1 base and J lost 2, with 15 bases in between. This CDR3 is CASSLSGGLWQETQYF. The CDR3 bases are TGCGCCAGCAGCTTGTCGGGGGGCTTATGGCAAGAGACCCAGTACTTC.

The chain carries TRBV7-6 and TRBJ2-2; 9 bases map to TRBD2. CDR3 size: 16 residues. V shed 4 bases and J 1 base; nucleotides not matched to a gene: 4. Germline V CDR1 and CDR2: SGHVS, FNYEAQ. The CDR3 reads CASSSMTSGNTGELFF. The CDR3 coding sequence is TGTGCCAGCAGCTCGATGACTAGCGGGAACACCGGGGAGCTGTTTTTT.

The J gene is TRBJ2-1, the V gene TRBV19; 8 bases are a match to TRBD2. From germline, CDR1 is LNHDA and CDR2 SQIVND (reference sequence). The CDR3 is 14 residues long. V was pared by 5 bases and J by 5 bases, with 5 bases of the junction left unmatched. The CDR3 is CASSGGRSNNEQFF. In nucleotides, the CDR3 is TGTGCCAGTAGTGGCGGGAGGTCTAACAATGAGCAGTTCTTC.

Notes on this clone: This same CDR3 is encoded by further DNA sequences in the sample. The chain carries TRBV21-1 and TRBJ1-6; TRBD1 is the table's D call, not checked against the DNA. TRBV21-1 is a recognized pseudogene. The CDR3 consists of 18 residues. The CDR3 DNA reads TGTGCCAGCAGCAAAGTGATCACAGGGAGCTCCTATAATTCACCCCTCCACTTT. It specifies CASSKVITGSSYNSPLHF.

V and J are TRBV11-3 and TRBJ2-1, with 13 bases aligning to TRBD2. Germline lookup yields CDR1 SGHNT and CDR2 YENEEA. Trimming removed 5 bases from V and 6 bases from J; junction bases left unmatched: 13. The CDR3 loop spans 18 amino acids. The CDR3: CASSGGTSGTSLANEQFF. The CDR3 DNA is TGTGCCAGCAGCGGGGGGACTAGCGGGACATCTCTGGCCAATGAGCAGTTCTTC.

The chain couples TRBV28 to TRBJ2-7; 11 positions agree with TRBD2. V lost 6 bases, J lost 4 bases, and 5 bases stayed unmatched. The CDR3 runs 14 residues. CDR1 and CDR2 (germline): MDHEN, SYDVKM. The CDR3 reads CASRGTSGVYEQYF. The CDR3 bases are TGTGCCAGCAGAGGGACTAGCGGCGTATACGAGCAGTACTTC. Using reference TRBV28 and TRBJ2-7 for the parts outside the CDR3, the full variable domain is DVKVTQSSRYLVKRTGEKVFLECVQDMDHENMFWYRQDPGLGLRLIYFSYDVKMKEKGDIPEGYSVSREKKERFSLILESASTNQTSMYLCASRGTSGVYEQYFGPGTRLTVT.

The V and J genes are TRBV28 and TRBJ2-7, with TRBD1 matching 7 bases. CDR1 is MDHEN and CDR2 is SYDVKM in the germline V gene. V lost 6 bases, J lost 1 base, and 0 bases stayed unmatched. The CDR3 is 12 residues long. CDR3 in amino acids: CASRTGSYEQYF. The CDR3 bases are TGTGCCAGCAGGACAGGGTCCTACGAGCAGTACTTC. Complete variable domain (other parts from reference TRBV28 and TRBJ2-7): DVKVTQSSRYLVKRTGEKVFLECVQDMDHENMFWYRQDPGLGLRLIYFSYDVKMKEKGDIPEGYSVSREKKERFSLILESASTNQTSMYLCASRTGSYEQYFGPGTRLTVT.

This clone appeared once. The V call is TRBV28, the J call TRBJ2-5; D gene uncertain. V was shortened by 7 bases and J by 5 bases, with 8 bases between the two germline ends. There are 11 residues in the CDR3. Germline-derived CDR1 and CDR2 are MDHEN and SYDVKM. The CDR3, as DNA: TGTGCCAGCACTTCTGAGGAGACCCAGTACTTC. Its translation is CASTSEETQYF.

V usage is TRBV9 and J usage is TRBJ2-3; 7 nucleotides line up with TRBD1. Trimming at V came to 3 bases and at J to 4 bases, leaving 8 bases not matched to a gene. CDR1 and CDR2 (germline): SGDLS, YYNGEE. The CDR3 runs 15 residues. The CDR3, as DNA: TGTGCCAGCAGCGAGACAGGGCTAAGGGCAGATACGCAGTATTTT. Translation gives CASSETGLRADTQYF.

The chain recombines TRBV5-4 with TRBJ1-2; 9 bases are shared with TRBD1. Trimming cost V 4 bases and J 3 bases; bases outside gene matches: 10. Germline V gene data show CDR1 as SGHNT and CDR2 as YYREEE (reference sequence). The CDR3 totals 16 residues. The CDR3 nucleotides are TGTGCCAGCAGCCCAGCACCGGGACAGGGCGACTATGGCTACACCTTC. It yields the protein CASSPAPGQGDYGYTF.

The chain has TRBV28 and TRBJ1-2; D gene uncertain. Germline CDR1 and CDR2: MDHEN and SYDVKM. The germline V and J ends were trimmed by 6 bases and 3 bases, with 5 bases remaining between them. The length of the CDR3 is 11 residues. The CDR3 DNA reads TGTGCCAGCAGATCGGACTATGGCTACACCTTC. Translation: CASRSDYGYTF.

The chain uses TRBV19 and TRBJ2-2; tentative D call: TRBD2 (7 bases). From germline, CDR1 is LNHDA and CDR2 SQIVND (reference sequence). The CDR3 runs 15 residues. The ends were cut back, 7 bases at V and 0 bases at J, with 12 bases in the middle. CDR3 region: CASKRGGPNTGELFF. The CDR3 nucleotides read TGTGCCAGTAAAAGGGGGGGCCCGAACACCGGGGAGCTGTTTTTT.

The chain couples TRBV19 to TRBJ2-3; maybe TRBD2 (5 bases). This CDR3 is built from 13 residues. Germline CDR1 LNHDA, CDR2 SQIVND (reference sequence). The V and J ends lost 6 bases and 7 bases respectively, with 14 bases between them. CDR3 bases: TGTGCCAGTAGCCAAAAACTAGTTTATACGCAGTATTTT. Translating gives CASSQKLVYTQYF.

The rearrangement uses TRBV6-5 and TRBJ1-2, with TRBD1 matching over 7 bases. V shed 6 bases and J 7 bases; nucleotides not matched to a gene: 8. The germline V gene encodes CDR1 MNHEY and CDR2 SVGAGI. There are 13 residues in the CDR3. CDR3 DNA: TGTGCCAGCAGCCTAGACAGGGTGTCTGGCTACACCTTC. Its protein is CASSLDRVSGYTF.